A selection of T cell receptor beta chains follows, all from one sample in a study of blood T cells in healthy people across ages. TCRdb called the 5' RACE reads again in MiXCR, with one record for every CDR3 protein. This repertoire shows about 1.8 million distinct CDR3 sequences, roughly 52% found once; its top ten account for around 2.1%. Sequenced sample: blood. These TCRs come from a woman in her thirties or forties in good health. Both conserved end residues are part of each CDR3. Each record gives: clone size, D gene, V gene, J gene, CDR3 DNA, CDR3 protein. The D gene is left open where the match is weak. Clone size appears in some rows only: once, few, many, or a class for an expanded clone.

abundance: .; d_gene: .; v_gene: TRBV7-2; j_gene: TRBJ2-7; CDR3nt: TGTGCCAGCAGCTTAGTGGTGTCGCGAGGAGGCGAGCAGTACTTC; CDR3aa: CASSLVVSRGGEQYF
abundance: few; d_gene: TRBD2; v_gene: TRBV7-2; j_gene: TRBJ2-1; CDR3nt: TGTGCCAGCAGCTTTGCCCTAGCGGGGGGGTCTTACAATGAGCAGTTCTTC; CDR3aa: CASSFALAGGSYNEQFF
abundance: few; d_gene: .; v_gene: TRBV27; j_gene: TRBJ2-3; CDR3nt: TGTGCCAGCAGTTTCCGGCCTCGGGCAGATACGCAGTATTTT; CDR3aa: CASSFRPRADTQYF
abundance: .; d_gene: .; v_gene: TRBV10-3; j_gene: TRBJ2-1; CDR3nt: TGTGCCATCAGCAGTCACCTAGTGGACAATGAGCAGTTCTTC; CDR3aa: CAISSHLVDNEQFF
abundance: .; d_gene: .; v_gene: TRBV29-1; j_gene: TRBJ2-5; CDR3nt: TGCAGCGTTGAGGGCGGGGTAATGGGAGAGACCCAGTACTTC; CDR3aa: CSVEGGVMGETQYF
abundance: .; d_gene: .; v_gene: TRBV6-2/TRBV6-3; j_gene: TRBJ2-1; CDR3nt: TGTGCCAGCTGTCACAGGGATAGAGATGAGCAGTTCTTC; CDR3aa: CASCHRDRDEQFF
abundance: few; d_gene: TRBD2; v_gene: TRBV5-1; j_gene: TRBJ2-5; CDR3nt: TGCGCCAGCAGACAGGGACTAGCGGAAGAGACCCAGTACTTC; CDR3aa: CASRQGLAEETQYF
abundance: .; d_gene: TRBD1; v_gene: TRBV6-2/TRBV6-3; j_gene: TRBJ1-5; CDR3nt: TGTGCCAGCAGTTACTCGAGTGGCAGGGGGGGCAATCAGCCCCAGCATTTT; CDR3aa: CASSYSSGRGGNQPQHF
abundance: .; d_gene: .; v_gene: TRBV5-1; j_gene: TRBJ2-4; CDR3nt: TGCGCCAGCAGCTTGTCCACAGGGAGTAAGTACTTC; CDR3aa: CASSLSTGSKYF
abundance: .; d_gene: .; v_gene: TRBV9; j_gene: TRBJ2-3; CDR3nt: TGTGCCAGCAGCGTAGAGGGGGGCAGGGAGCCCACAGATACGCAGTATTTT; CDR3aa: CASSVEGGREPTDTQYF
abundance: .; d_gene: .; v_gene: TRBV6-2/TRBV6-3; j_gene: TRBJ2-1; CDR3nt: TGTGCCAGCAGTAACTTCCCGGACCGCTCGAGTGAGCAGTTCTTC; CDR3aa: CASSNFPDRSSEQFF
abundance: .; d_gene: .; v_gene: TRBV5-1; j_gene: TRBJ2-6; CDR3nt: TGCGCCAGCAGTACAGGGATTTCGGGCTCTGGGGCCAACGTCCTGACTTTC; CDR3aa: CASSTGISGSGANVLTF
abundance: few; d_gene: .; v_gene: TRBV4-2; j_gene: TRBJ1-4; CDR3nt: TGTGCCAGCAGCCAAGAAATAGGGGCAACTAATGAAAAACTGTTTTTT; CDR3aa: CASSQEIGATNEKLFF
abundance: once; d_gene: TRBD2; v_gene: TRBV20-1; j_gene: TRBJ2-1; CDR3nt: TGCAGTGCTACTACCGGGACTAGCGGGGGGGCCTACAATGAGCAGTTCTTC; CDR3aa: CSATTGTSGGAYNEQFF
abundance: .; d_gene: .; v_gene: TRBV20-1; j_gene: TRBJ1-4; CDR3nt: TGCAGGGCTGGGAAAACGTTGTATAAACTGTTTTTT; CDR3aa: CRAGKTLYKLFF
abundance: few; d_gene: .; v_gene: TRBV4-2; j_gene: TRBJ2-7; CDR3nt: TGTGCCAGCAGTACTTATCGGACAACAGCCTACGAGCAGTACTTC; CDR3aa: CASSTYRTTAYEQYF
abundance: .; d_gene: TRBD2; v_gene: TRBV20-1; j_gene: TRBJ2-7; CDR3nt: TGCAGTGCTATATCTAGCGGGGCCTACGAGCAGTACTTC; CDR3aa: CSAISSGAYEQYF
abundance: .; d_gene: .; v_gene: TRBV6-5; j_gene: TRBJ2-7; CDR3nt: TGTGCCAGCAGTTACAGAGAAAACCCCTACGAGCAGTACTTC; CDR3aa: CASSYRENPYEQYF
abundance: .; d_gene: TRBD1; v_gene: TRBV20-1; j_gene: TRBJ1-2; CDR3nt: TGCAGTGTTCCGGGACAGGGTGTCCATGGCTACACCTTC; CDR3aa: CSVPGQGVHGYTF
abundance: once; d_gene: .; v_gene: TRBV18; j_gene: TRBJ2-5; CDR3nt: TGTGCCAGCTCACCACGCCCCTTCGCAGGGAGGCAAGAGACCCAGTACTTC; CDR3aa: CASSPRPFAGRQETQYF
abundance: .; d_gene: TRBD2; v_gene: TRBV20-1; j_gene: TRBJ2-5; CDR3nt: TGCAGTGAGCGAAGTGGGGCGGCACTAGCGAAGACCCAGTACTTC; CDR3aa: CSERSGAALAKTQYF
abundance: once; d_gene: .; v_gene: TRBV6-5; j_gene: TRBJ1-1; CDR3nt: TGTGCCAGCAAGGGGACATTCTACACTGAAGCTTTCTTT; CDR3aa: CASKGTFYTEAFF
abundance: .; d_gene: TRBD1; v_gene: TRBV20-1; j_gene: TRBJ2-5; CDR3nt: TGCAGTGCTAGAGATGGAAGGACAGGGCTTTTGGAGACCCAGTACTTC; CDR3aa: CSARDGRTGLLETQYF
abundance: .; d_gene: TRBD1; v_gene: TRBV7-9; j_gene: TRBJ2-1; CDR3nt: TGTGCCAGCAGCGGTGGGACAGCGGATGAGCAGTTCTTC; CDR3aa: CASSGGTADEQFF
abundance: many; d_gene: TRBD2; v_gene: TRBV20-1; j_gene: TRBJ2-1; CDR3nt: TGCAGTGCTAGAAACGGAGCGGGGGCCTACAATGAGCAGTTCTTC; CDR3aa: CSARNGAGAYNEQFF
abundance: .; d_gene: .; v_gene: TRBV6-5; j_gene: TRBJ2-5; CDR3nt: TGTGCCAGCAGCCGAAGCAGCTTGGAGACCCAGTACTTC; CDR3aa: CASSRSSLETQYF
abundance: many; d_gene: TRBD1; v_gene: TRBV5-1; j_gene: TRBJ2-7; CDR3nt: TGCGCCAGCAGCCCGACAGGGAACTACGAGCAGTACTTC; CDR3aa: CASSPTGNYEQYF
abundance: .; d_gene: .; v_gene: TRBV15; j_gene: TRBJ2-1; CDR3nt: TGTGCCACCAGCGGGGTGGGGGCCTACAATGAGCAGTTCTTC; CDR3aa: CATSGVGAYNEQFF
abundance: .; d_gene: TRBD2; v_gene: TRBV7-9; j_gene: TRBJ2-7; CDR3nt: TGTGCCAGCAGCTTGGGACTAGCGGGAGGGAGTGCCTACGAGCAGTACTTC; CDR3aa: CASSLGLAGGSAYEQYF
abundance: .; d_gene: TRBD2; v_gene: TRBV5-1; j_gene: TRBJ2-7; CDR3nt: TGCGCCAGCAGCTTGAGGGTTAGCGGGGCTTCCTACGAGCAGTACTTC; CDR3aa: CASSLRVSGASYEQYF
abundance: few; d_gene: .; v_gene: TRBV5-1; j_gene: TRBJ2-3; CDR3nt: TGCGCCAGCAGCTTGGAATTAGCGGATAGCACAGATACGCAGTATTTT; CDR3aa: CASSLELADSTDTQYF
abundance: many; d_gene: .; v_gene: TRBV12-3/TRBV12-4; j_gene: TRBJ2-5; CDR3nt: TGTGCCAGCAGCTCCGCTTACCAAGAGACCCAGTACTTC; CDR3aa: CASSSAYQETQYF
abundance: .; d_gene: TRBD1; v_gene: TRBV20-1; j_gene: TRBJ1-2; CDR3nt: TGCAGTGCTAGAGATCTAGGGACAGGCGTCTATGGCTACACCTTC; CDR3aa: CSARDLGTGVYGYTF